This T cell receptor (beta chain) was obtained from a study of blood T cell repertoires in COVID-19. Method: immunoSEQ multiplex PCR; TCRdb's copy keeps in-frame clones and lacks some. The sample consists of 200,000 to 300,000 clones, about 82% of them appearing once. This CDR3 is 15 amino acids long. The V gene end was trimmed by 8 bases and the J gene end by 3 bases; junction bases not matched to a gene: 13. The chain joins TRBV23-1 to TRBJ2-7, with 7 bases matching TRBD2. TRBV23-1 is designated an ORF whose function remains uncertain. The receptor was isolated from a man aged 80 or over with acute or convalescent COVID-19. Material for sequencing was peripheral blood. The CDR3 here is CASGRGGSLLYEQYF. CDR3 DNA: TGCGCCAGCGGGAGGGGCGGGAGCCTCCTCTACGAGCAGTACTTC.